Shown below are 7 T cell receptor beta chains from a single sample sequenced in a study of T cells in Graves' hyperthyroidism and ophthalmopathy. Researchers amplified the TCR beta CDR3 regions from RNA transcripts. HTBI primers were the set used in a first-round RT-PCR of the TCR CDR3. TCRdb reprocessed the multiplex PCR reads via MiXCR and lists one record per CDR3 protein. Among about 420,000 distinct CDR3 sequences listed, around a sixth were seen once. The specimen sequenced was blood. The receptor source for this set is a woman between 18 and 30 years old with Graves' hyperthyroidism.

In its sample, this clonotype was seen many times. CDR3 sequence reads: CAPAAWWPGNTEAFF. In nucleotides, the CDR3 is TGTGCCCCTGCCGCGTGGTGGCCAGGAAACACTGAAGCTTTCTTT. The chain combines TRBV7-9 with TRBJ1-1; D gene uncertain. The CDR3 is made up of 15 amino acids. The germline gives CDR1 SEHNR, CDR2 FQNEAQ (reference sequence). V was clipped by 11 bases and J by 2 bases, with 21 bases between them.

This clonotype was picked up a small number of times. This chain links TRBV10-3 with TRBJ1-6; D possibly corresponds to TRBD1 (5 bases). V was pared by 0 bases and J by 0 bases, with 9 bases between. Germline assignment: CDR1 ENHRY and CDR2 SYGVKD. CDR3 size: 17 residues. CDR3 amino acids: CAISESGEGSYNSPLHF. The CDR3 nucleotides are TGTGCCATCAGTGAGTCGGGGGAAGGCTCCTATAATTCACCCCTCCACTTT.

This clonotype turned up a few times. The chain uses TRBV2 and TRBJ2-3; no clear D gene. The germline CDR1 and CDR2 sequences are SNHLY and FYNNEI. The CDR3 has 13 amino acids. The ends were cut back, 7 bases at V and 7 bases at J, with 15 bases in the middle. The CDR3 DNA reads TGTGCCAGCAATCTTAGGTCTCCAAATACGCAGTATTTT. Residues: CASNLRSPNTQYF.

This clonotype was recorded many times. This chain joins TRBV11-2 and TRBJ2-6; D is ambiguous. There are 18 residues in the CDR3. The V gene lost 6 bases and the J gene lost 0 bases, with 18 bases spanning the gap. Germline V CDR1 and CDR2: SGHAT, FQNNGV. CDR3 protein: CASRPRPNFGSGANVLTF. The CDR3 coding sequence is TGTGCCAGCAGACCCCGACCCAATTTCGGCTCTGGGGCCAACGTCCTGACTTTC.

In its sample, this clonotype was seen many times. The chain carries TRBV6-1 and TRBJ2-3, with 7 bases aligning to TRBD1. This CDR3 contains 14 residues. Germline trimming cut 10 bases from V and 1 base from J; bases unmatched to any gene: 8. Germline V lookup: CDR1 MNHNS, CDR2 SASEGT. The CDR3 sequence: CATQGVAGTDTQYF. The CDR3 nucleotides read TGTGCCACCCAGGGGGTTGCGGGCACAGATACGCAGTATTTT.

Ten or more counts support this clonotype. This rearrangement joins TRBV11-2 to TRBJ1-1; D ambiguous. V lost 3 bases, J lost 0 bases, and 2 bases lay in between. The CDR3 length is 12 residues. In germline, CDR1 is SGHAT, CDR2 FQNNGV. The CDR3 is CASSFMNTEAFF. The CDR3 DNA reads TGTGCCAGCAGCTTCATGAACACTGAAGCTTTCTTT.

This clonotype has a count of ten or more. This chain links TRBV12-3 or TRBV12-4 with TRBJ2-5; 14 bases match TRBD2. This CDR3 region has 20 residues. The junction had 18 bases not matched to a gene; V was cut back by 4 bases and J by 5 bases. CDR3 sequence (DNA): TGTGCCAGCAGTTCCACGCTGACTAGCGGGAGGGCCCCGCTCCTGGAGACCCAGTACTTC. Residues: CASSSTLTSGRAPLLETQYF.